These 9 T cell receptor beta chains came from one sample sequenced in a study of Ad26.COV2.S vaccination and SARS-CoV-2 variants. Libraries were prepared by immunoSEQ multiplex PCR; TCRdb keeps only in-frame clonotypes and omits some of them. The sample includes under 150,000 clones, roughly 85% of them seen just once. The source was peripheral blood, collected after recovery from COVID-19. These receptors all stem from a human donor who had recovered from COVID-19.

CDR3 amino acids: CASSDLRTGITDTQYF. In nucleotides, the CDR3 is TGCGCCAGCAGTGACCTAAGGACAGGAATCACAGATACGCAGTATTTT. V and J are TRBV10-2 and TRBJ2-3; TRBD1 matches 7 bases. From germline, CDR1 is WSHSY and CDR2 SAAADI. CDR3 size: 16 residues. V was clipped by 3 bases and J by 2 bases; unmatched bases: 8.

The V call is TRBV19, the J call TRBJ2-3; D gene uncertain. Germline V gives CDR1 LNHDA, CDR2 SQIVND (reference sequence). V was clipped by 3 bases and J by 4 bases, with 5 bases between them. CDR3 length: 12 residues. For the CDR3, the DNA is TGTGCCAGTAGTATCTCGGCAGATACGCAGTATTTT. Translation gives CASSISADTQYF.

The V gene is TRBV7-9, the J gene TRBJ2-5; the D is unclear. Germline CDR1 and CDR2: SEHNR and FQNEAQ (reference sequence). CDR3 size: 16 residues. The germline V and J ends were trimmed by 4 bases and 5 bases, with 20 bases remaining between them. The CDR3 reads CASSSTRRHHKETQYF. The CDR3, as DNA: TGTGCCAGCAGCTCTACTCGGAGACATCATAAGGAGACCCAGTACTTC.

This chain links TRBV7-9 with TRBJ1-6; TRBD1 aligns across 8 bases. V dropped 4 bases and J dropped 8; count of bases not matched to a gene: 7. This CDR3 has 15 amino acids. The germline gives CDR1 SEHNR, CDR2 FQNEAQ (reference sequence). Here the CDR3 reads CASSSGQGRYSPLHF. The CDR3 DNA reads as TGTGCCAGCAGCTCAGGACAGGGACGGTATTCACCCCTCCACTTT.

This chain uses TRBV5-1 with TRBJ2-7; D perhaps matches TRBD1 (5 bases). Germline CDR1 SGHRS, CDR2 YFSETQ. The CDR3 is 12 amino acids. V was shortened by 3 bases and J by 5 bases, with 9 bases between the two germline ends. The CDR3 sequence: CASSSPQDEQYF. The CDR3 coding sequence is TGCGCCAGCAGCTCTCCACAGGACGAGCAGTACTTC.

This clone was observed a few times. J is TRBJ2-2 and V is TRBV6-2 or TRBV6-3; 7 nucleotides align to TRBD1. The CDR3 runs to 15 residues. Trimming at V came to 4 bases and at J to 6 bases, leaving 8 bases not matched to a gene. Germline V lookup: CDR1 MNHEY, CDR2 SVGEGT. The CDR3 nucleotides are TGTGCCAGCAGTTCACAGGGGAAGGTTCCCGGGGAGCTGTTTTTT. Its protein is CASSSQGKVPGELFF.

The V call is TRBV15, the J call TRBJ2-7, with TRBD1 identical over 7 bases. This CDR3 region has 15 residues. The V segment lost 1 base and the J segment 3 bases; nucleotides outside the gene matches: 6. The germline V gene has CDR1 LNHNV and CDR2 YYDKDF (reference sequence). The CDR3 nucleotides read TGTGCCACCAGCAGAGGTGGGACAGCCGGCTACGAGCAGTACTTC. Encoded protein: CATSRGGTAGYEQYF.

This clone has a handful of counts. The V call is TRBV10-2, the J call TRBJ1-4; D might be TRBD1 (5 bases). The CDR3 sequence is 15 residues long. Germline V lookup: CDR1 WSHSY, CDR2 SAAADI. The germline V and J ends were trimmed by 6 bases and 6 bases, with 17 bases remaining between them. The CDR3 loop is CASRGAGGGDEKLFF. The CDR3 region has the DNA TGCGCCAGCAGGGGAGCGGGGGGAGGCGATGAAAAACTGTTTTTT.

The V call is TRBV6-2 or TRBV6-3, the J call TRBJ2-1, with 12 bases lining up with TRBD2. CDR1 is MNHEY and CDR2 is SVGEGT in the germline V gene. The CDR3 is 15 amino acids. V gave up 6 bases and J gave up 5 bases; unmatched junction bases: 5. The chain's CDR3 is CASSPLAGGHNEQFF. CDR3 coding DNA: TGTGCCAGCAGCCCGCTAGCGGGGGGGCACAATGAGCAGTTCTTC.